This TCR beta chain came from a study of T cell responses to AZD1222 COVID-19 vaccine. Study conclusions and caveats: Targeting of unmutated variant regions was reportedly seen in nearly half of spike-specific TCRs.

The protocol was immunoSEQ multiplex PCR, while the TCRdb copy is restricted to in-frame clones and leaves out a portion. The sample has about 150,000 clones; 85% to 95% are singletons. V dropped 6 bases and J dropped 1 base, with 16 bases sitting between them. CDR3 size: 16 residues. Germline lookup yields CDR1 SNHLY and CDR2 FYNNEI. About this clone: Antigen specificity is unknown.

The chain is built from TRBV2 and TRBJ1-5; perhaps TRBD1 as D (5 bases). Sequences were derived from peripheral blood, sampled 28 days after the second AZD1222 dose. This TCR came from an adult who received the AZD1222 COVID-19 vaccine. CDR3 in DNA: TGTGCCAGCAGACACCAGGGATCTTGGAGCAATCAGCCCCAGCATTTT. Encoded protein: CASRHQGSWSNQPQHF.